This TCR beta chain comes out of a study of OX40 agonist ivuxolimab in advanced cancers. The wider study: Of the participants, 40% had some prior anti-PD-1, anti-PD-L1 or anti-CTLA-4 therapy, which was allowed. Study results and limitations: Relative to CD4+ cells, CD8+ T cells on average had more expanded clones.

The V gene's germline CDR1 is SGDLS and CDR2 YYNGEE. With V trimmed by 7 bases and J by 3 bases, 1 base remained unmatched. The CDR3 extends over 11 amino acids. Samples were taken at baseline and on day 1 of cycles 4 and 7. Details on this clone: Antigen: not known.

TCRdb's copy holds only in-frame clones and misses some; the assay was immunoSEQ multiplex PCR. The sample holds about 120,000 clones; around 91% are singletons and the top ten take 0.5% to 0.7%. Sample: CD4+ or CD8+ T cells sorted from blood, taken in a trial of the OX40 agonist ivuxolimab. The chain joins TRBV9 to TRBJ2-7, with 7 positions matching TRBD1. This TCR was sampled from an adult with an advanced solid tumor such as melanoma, head and neck, liver or kidney cancer. The CDR3 protein is CASGQDYEQYF. The CDR3, as DNA: TGTGCCAGCGGACAGGACTACGAGCAGTACTTC.